These T cell receptor beta chains were read from a single sample in a study of identical twins. TCRdb reanalysed the 5' RACE reads using MiXCR and keeps one entry per CDR3 protein. Among about 890,000 distinct CDR3 sequences listed, 9% to 15% were seen once. The same specimen was also included in a second study, on yellow fever vaccine responses in identical twins.

Sequenced: PBMCs. The receptors were gathered from a woman aged 18 to 35 in good health. The CDR3 runs from the conserved cysteine through the conserved F or W. The order of the fields is clone size, J gene, D gene, V gene, CDR3 length, CDR3 protein, CDR3 DNA. D genes are given only for firm matches. Clone size is shown for a subset of rows, as once, few, many or a class of expanded clone.

clone_size: NA
j_call: TRBJ2-1
d_call: TRBD2
v_call: TRBV24-1
cdr3_length: 17
cdr3_aa: CATSDHGTSGRAGEQFF
cdr3_nt: TGTGCCACCAGTGACCACGGGACTAGCGGGAGGGCGGGGGAGCAGTTCTTC

clone_size: few
j_call: TRBJ2-2
d_call: TRBD1
v_call: TRBV3-1
cdr3_length: 16
cdr3_aa: CASSNSSRGRIGELFF
cdr3_nt: TGTGCCAGCAGCAATAGCTCTAGGGGGCGCATCGGGGAGCTGTTTTTT

clone_size: many
j_call: TRBJ2-2
d_call: NA
v_call: TRBV11-1
cdr3_length: 19
cdr3_aa: CASSSSRSTQPTNTGELFF
cdr3_nt: TGTGCCAGCAGCTCATCTAGGTCCACGCAACCTACGAACACCGGGGAGCTGTTTTTT

clone_size: few
j_call: TRBJ2-2
d_call: TRBD1
v_call: TRBV28
cdr3_length: 15
cdr3_aa: CASRAGDSPTGELFF
cdr3_nt: TGTGCCAGTCGCGCAGGGGACAGCCCAACCGGGGAGCTGTTTTTT

clone_size: few
j_call: TRBJ2-1
d_call: TRBD2
v_call: TRBV28
cdr3_length: 17
cdr3_aa: CASSSPDVAGALNEQFF
cdr3_nt: TGTGCCAGCAGTTCCCCAGACGTAGCGGGAGCTTTGAATGAGCAGTTCTTC

clone_size: NA
j_call: TRBJ2-2
d_call: NA
v_call: TRBV20-1
cdr3_length: 18
cdr3_aa: CSASSGGRRSHGAGELFF
cdr3_nt: TGCAGTGCTAGCTCTGGGGGGCGTCGGTCTCACGGCGCCGGGGAGCTGTTTTTT

clone_size: many
j_call: TRBJ2-2
d_call: NA
v_call: TRBV27
cdr3_length: 16
cdr3_aa: CASSPTGTTNTGELFF
cdr3_nt: TGTGCCAGCAGTCCTACCGGGACCACGAACACCGGGGAGCTGTTTTTT

clone_size: many
j_call: TRBJ2-1
d_call: TRBD2
v_call: TRBV28
cdr3_length: 18
cdr3_aa: CASGPGLAALPTYNEQFF
cdr3_nt: TGTGCCAGCGGACCGGGACTAGCGGCTTTGCCTACCTACAATGAGCAGTTCTTC

clone_size: NA
j_call: TRBJ2-7
d_call: NA
v_call: TRBV4-1
cdr3_length: 16
cdr3_aa: CASSQVSSGTFYEQYF
cdr3_nt: TGCGCCAGCAGCCAAGTTTCTTCAGGGACCTTCTACGAGCAGTACTTC

clone_size: few
j_call: TRBJ2-2
d_call: NA
v_call: TRBV2
cdr3_length: 13
cdr3_aa: CASGKDRTGELFF
cdr3_nt: TGTGCCAGCGGCAAGGATCGAACCGGGGAGCTGTTTTTT

clone_size: few
j_call: TRBJ1-1
d_call: NA
v_call: TRBV18
cdr3_length: 16
cdr3_aa: CASSPPRGGRDTEAFF
cdr3_nt: TGTGCCAGCTCACCACCTCGAGGAGGGAGGGACACTGAAGCTTTCTTT

clone_size: NA
j_call: TRBJ2-7
d_call: NA
v_call: TRBV29-1
cdr3_length: 13
cdr3_aa: CSVDGDTAYEQYF
cdr3_nt: TGCAGCGTTGATGGGGACACCGCCTACGAGCAGTACTTC

clone_size: once
j_call: TRBJ2-6
d_call: TRBD1
v_call: TRBV4-1
cdr3_length: 18
cdr3_aa: CASSPSGTGRSGANVLTF
cdr3_nt: TGCGCCAGCAGCCCGTCCGGGACAGGACGCTCTGGGGCCAACGTCCTGACTTTC

clone_size: NA
j_call: TRBJ2-5
d_call: TRBD2
v_call: TRBV9
cdr3_length: 14
cdr3_aa: CASSVEGLQETQYF
cdr3_nt: TGTGCCAGCAGCGTAGAGGGACTACAAGAGACCCAGTACTTC

clone_size: many
j_call: TRBJ2-2
d_call: TRBD2
v_call: TRBV5-1
cdr3_length: 15
cdr3_aa: CASGPPSGVTGELFF
cdr3_nt: TGCGCCAGCGGACCCCCTAGCGGGGTAACCGGGGAGCTGTTTTTT

clone_size: many
j_call: TRBJ2-7
d_call: NA
v_call: TRBV25-1
cdr3_length: 13
cdr3_aa: CASRDTLSYEQYF
cdr3_nt: TGTGCCAGCAGGGACACTCTCTCCTACGAGCAGTACTTC

clone_size: NA
j_call: TRBJ1-1
d_call: NA
v_call: TRBV5-1
cdr3_length: 14
cdr3_aa: CASSWTEGNTEAFF
cdr3_nt: TGCGCCAGCAGCTGGACAGAGGGCAACACTGAAGCTTTCTTT

clone_size: few
j_call: TRBJ2-5
d_call: NA
v_call: TRBV29-1
cdr3_length: 13
cdr3_aa: CSVESQGGETQYF
cdr3_nt: TGCAGCGTTGAGAGTCAGGGGGGGGAGACCCAGTACTTC

clone_size: NA
j_call: TRBJ2-1
d_call: TRBD2
v_call: TRBV3-1
cdr3_length: 16
cdr3_aa: CASSQGLAGNHNEQFF
cdr3_nt: TGTGCCAGCAGCCAAGGTCTAGCGGGAAACCACAATGAGCAGTTCTTC

clone_size: few
j_call: TRBJ1-1
d_call: NA
v_call: TRBV20-1
cdr3_length: 14
cdr3_aa: CSAQSKQGDTEAFF
cdr3_nt: TGCAGTGCCCAGAGTAAACAGGGAGACACTGAAGCTTTCTTT

clone_size: NA
j_call: TRBJ2-7
d_call: TRBD2
v_call: TRBV20-1
cdr3_length: 14
cdr3_aa: CSVPTSGRPHEQYF
cdr3_nt: TGCAGTGTCCCAACTAGCGGGAGGCCCCACGAGCAGTACTTC

clone_size: few
j_call: TRBJ2-1
d_call: NA
v_call: TRBV9
cdr3_length: 16
cdr3_aa: CASSVGPSPNYNEQFF
cdr3_nt: TGTGCCAGCAGCGTAGGCCCTAGCCCCAATTACAATGAGCAGTTCTTC

clone_size: few
j_call: TRBJ2-4
d_call: NA
v_call: TRBV24-1
cdr3_length: 16
cdr3_aa: CATSDAAGPIKNIQYF
cdr3_nt: TGTGCCACCAGTGATGCCGCGGGACCGATCAAAAACATTCAGTACTTC

clone_size: few
j_call: TRBJ2-1
d_call: TRBD2
v_call: TRBV11-3
cdr3_length: 13
cdr3_aa: CASSLARLAGTFF
cdr3_nt: TGTGCCAGCAGCTTGGCCAGACTAGCGGGAACATTCTTC

clone_size: NA
j_call: TRBJ2-2
d_call: TRBD2
v_call: TRBV5-1
cdr3_length: 16
cdr3_aa: CASIPSAGEYTGELFF
cdr3_nt: TGCGCCAGCATCCCGTCAGCGGGGGAGTACACCGGGGAGCTGTTTTTT

clone_size: few
j_call: TRBJ1-1
d_call: NA
v_call: TRBV3-1
cdr3_length: 14
cdr3_aa: CASKRELLNTEAFF
cdr3_nt: TGTGCCAGCAAGAGGGAGCTCCTGAACACTGAAGCTTTCTTT

clone_size: NA
j_call: TRBJ2-1
d_call: TRBD2
v_call: TRBV12-3/TRBV12-4
cdr3_length: 16
cdr3_aa: CASSPRTSGSSYEQFF
cdr3_nt: TGTGCCAGCAGTCCCCGGACTAGCGGGAGTTCCTATGAGCAGTTCTTC

clone_size: NA
j_call: TRBJ2-3
d_call: TRBD2
v_call: TRBV15
cdr3_length: 18
cdr3_aa: CATSGFPASGTSTDTQYF
cdr3_nt: TGTGCCACCAGCGGATTCCCGGCGAGCGGGACTAGCACAGATACGCAGTATTTT

clone_size: few
j_call: TRBJ1-1
d_call: TRBD1
v_call: TRBV6-2/TRBV6-3
cdr3_length: 13
cdr3_aa: CASTLTGTAEAFF
cdr3_nt: TGTGCCAGCACCCTGACAGGGACGGCTGAAGCTTTCTTT

clone_size: many
j_call: TRBJ1-4
d_call: NA
v_call: TRBV4-1
cdr3_length: 15
cdr3_aa: CASSQDSWTYEKLFF
cdr3_nt: TGCGCCAGCAGCCAAGATTCTTGGACCTATGAAAAACTGTTTTTT

clone_size: few
j_call: TRBJ2-2
d_call: NA
v_call: TRBV27
cdr3_length: 13
cdr3_aa: CASSSSVPGELFF
cdr3_nt: TGTGCCAGCAGTTCATCAGTTCCCGGGGAGCTGTTTTTT

clone_size: many
j_call: TRBJ2-7
d_call: TRBD1
v_call: TRBV5-1
cdr3_length: 15
cdr3_aa: CASSFRTGSSYEQYF
cdr3_nt: TGCGCCAGCAGCTTTAGGACAGGGAGCTCCTACGAGCAGTACTTC

clone_size: NA
j_call: TRBJ2-5
d_call: TRBD2
v_call: TRBV5-1
cdr3_length: 16
cdr3_aa: CASRAEAGGTQETQYF
cdr3_nt: TGCGCCAGCAGAGCGGAGGCGGGAGGGACCCAAGAGACCCAGTACTTC

clone_size: NA
j_call: TRBJ2-7
d_call: NA
v_call: TRBV28
cdr3_length: 13
cdr3_aa: CASSSTGWHEQYF
cdr3_nt: TGTGCCAGCAGTTCAACCGGATGGCACGAGCAGTACTTC

clone_size: few
j_call: TRBJ1-4
d_call: NA
v_call: TRBV5-1
cdr3_length: 16
cdr3_aa: CASGPSSGAGNEKLFF
cdr3_nt: TGCGCCAGCGGGCCCTCATCTGGGGCGGGAAATGAAAAACTGTTTTTT

clone_size: NA
j_call: TRBJ2-2
d_call: NA
v_call: TRBV6-1
cdr3_length: 15
cdr3_aa: CASTAGSGKPPELFF
cdr3_nt: TGTGCCAGCACCGCAGGTAGCGGAAAACCGCCGGAGCTGTTTTTT

clone_size: NA
j_call: TRBJ1-1
d_call: TRBD1
v_call: TRBV20-1
cdr3_length: 12
cdr3_aa: CRGDRENTEAFF
cdr3_nt: TGCAGAGGGGACAGGGAGAACACTGAAGCTTTCTTT

clone_size: NA
j_call: TRBJ2-6
d_call: TRBD1
v_call: TRBV7-3
cdr3_length: 18
cdr3_aa: CASSLTGQGAGGANVLTF
cdr3_nt: TGTGCCAGCAGCTTAACCGGACAGGGAGCGGGTGGGGCCAACGTCCTGACTTTC

clone_size: few
j_call: TRBJ1-5
d_call: TRBD1
v_call: TRBV28
cdr3_length: 16
cdr3_aa: CASRNAGGMDNQPQHF
cdr3_nt: TGTGCCAGCAGGAACGCAGGGGGCATGGACAATCAGCCCCAGCATTTT

clone_size: few
j_call: TRBJ2-1
d_call: TRBD2
v_call: TRBV3-1
cdr3_length: 15
cdr3_aa: CASSLHSGGDNEQFF
cdr3_nt: TGTGCCAGCAGCCTTCATAGCGGGGGAGACAATGAGCAGTTCTTC

clone_size: NA
j_call: TRBJ2-1
d_call: NA
v_call: TRBV2
cdr3_length: 15
cdr3_aa: CASMLFRGVRNEQFF
cdr3_nt: TGTGCCAGCATGTTATTTAGAGGAGTACGGAATGAGCAGTTCTTC

clone_size: NA
j_call: TRBJ1-2
d_call: NA
v_call: TRBV24-1
cdr3_length: 14
cdr3_aa: CATSDLKGRGGYTF
cdr3_nt: TGTGCCACCAGTGATTTGAAGGGGCGCGGGGGCTACACCTTC

clone_size: once
j_call: TRBJ1-2
d_call: NA
v_call: TRBV3-1
cdr3_length: 13
cdr3_aa: CAGSQEASGGYTF
cdr3_nt: TGTGCCGGCAGCCAAGAGGCGTCCGGTGGCTACACCTTC

clone_size: few
j_call: TRBJ2-7
d_call: TRBD1
v_call: TRBV7-2
cdr3_length: 12
cdr3_aa: CASSFSGQGQYF
cdr3_nt: TGTGCCAGCAGCTTTTCCGGACAGGGGCAGTACTTC

clone_size: NA
j_call: TRBJ1-4
d_call: NA
v_call: TRBV6-1
cdr3_length: 13
cdr3_aa: CASSRQRNEKLFF
cdr3_nt: TGTGCCAGCAGTCGACAGCGTAATGAAAAACTGTTTTTT

clone_size: few
j_call: TRBJ2-1
d_call: TRBD1
v_call: TRBV12-3/TRBV12-4
cdr3_length: 11
cdr3_aa: CASTGGDEQFF
cdr3_nt: TGTGCCAGCACAGGGGGCGATGAGCAGTTCTTC

clone_size: NA
j_call: TRBJ1-1
d_call: NA
v_call: TRBV20-1
cdr3_length: 14
cdr3_aa: CSARDIPVGTEAFF
cdr3_nt: TGCAGTGCTAGAGATATCCCCGTAGGGACTGAAGCTTTCTTT

clone_size: NA
j_call: TRBJ1-1
d_call: NA
v_call: TRBV5-1
cdr3_length: 16
cdr3_aa: CASRGEERLMNTEAFF
cdr3_nt: TGCGCCAGCAGAGGGGAGGAGAGGCTTATGAACACTGAAGCTTTCTTT